The 21 T cell receptor beta chains in this list originate from one sample, sequenced in a study of T cell clonality in common variable immunodeficiency (dated by TCRdb to about 2015). The library was made by the immunoSEQ multiplex PCR assay. In TCRdb, the immuneACCESS table is reduced to in-frame sequences with V and J assigned. These tables do not hold every clone; where another copy was compared, an unresolved V gene accounts for under half, and the others remain unexplained. The data for this sample show about 34,000 clones, each detected more than once. The ten largest clones add up to roughly 3% of the sample. Sequences were obtained from peripheral blood mononuclear cells. The receptor set was obtained from a person aged 18-70 years in good health.

This clone came up many times. The read finishes 3 residues shy of the CDR3 end, and the germline J gene is used to complete it. The chain uses TRBV20-1 and TRBJ2-1, with 9 nucleotides matching TRBD1. V was pared by 0 bases and J by 6 bases, with 6 bases of the junction left unmatched. The germline gives CDR1 DFQATT, CDR2 SNEGSKA (reference sequence). CDR3 length: 15 residues. Here the CDR3 reads CSARDRDRVGNEQFF. The CDR3 DNA, read in part, is TGCAGTGCTAGAGATAGGGACAGGGTTGGCAATGAG.

This clone was seen at least ten times. The read halts 3 residues ahead of the CDR3 end, with the missing end drawn from the germline J gene. The chain has TRBV18 and TRBJ2-1, with D perhaps TRBD1 (5 bases). V lost 2 bases and J lost 2, with 10 bases in between. The CDR3 is made up of 15 amino acids. Germline V CDR1 and CDR2: KGHSH, LQKENI. CDR3 protein: CASSPGQTTYNEQFF. The CDR3 DNA, read in part, is TGTGCCAGCTCACCAGGACAAACTACCTACAATGAG.

This clone was detected ten times or more. The covered CDR3 bases are TGTGCCAGCAGTTCCCGGGAGGCGGGCTACAATGAG. Translating it yields CASSSREAGYNE. Given in full, the CDR3 is CASSSREAGYNEQFF. The V gene is TRBV28, the J gene TRBJ2-1; 7 nucleotides agree with TRBD2. The read ends 3 residues shy of where the CDR3 ends; the end is completed using the germline J gene. V lost 4 bases to trimming and J lost 3 bases; unmatched junction nucleotides: 6. The CDR3 covers 15 residues. Germline values: CDR1 MDHEN, CDR2 SYDVKM.

At least ten counts were recorded for this clone. The read ends 3 residues before the CDR3 terminus; that terminus is restored from the germline J gene. The chain couples TRBV20-1 to TRBJ2-1; D is unclear. Trimming took off 0 bases at V and 2 bases at J, with 14 bases between the two ends. The CDR3 runs 16 residues. Germline V gives CDR1 DFQATT, CDR2 SNEGSKA (reference sequence). CDR3 bases read: TGCAGTGCTAGAGATCTGGCTAGAGGCCCCTACAATGAG. It yields the protein CSARDLARGPYNE. The full CDR3 is CSARDLARGPYNEQFF.

This clone appeared many times. The read ends 3 residues early relative to the CDR3; the germline J gene fills the gap. The chain links TRBV19 to TRBJ2-6; possibly TRBD1 for D (6 bases). The CDR3 spans 13 residues. The germline V gene encodes CDR1 LNHDA and CDR2 SQIVND (reference sequence). Trimming took 8 bases from V and 2 from J, leaving 7 bases between them. CDR3 protein: CASRTAGANVLTF. The covered CDR3 bases are TGTGCCAGTCGGACAGCTGGGGCCAACGTC.

This clone was detected ten times or more. Read coverage stops 3 residues before the CDR3 terminus; the germline J gene supplies the remainder. This sequence joins TRBV19 and TRBJ1-4; D not certain. From germline, CDR1 is LNHDA and CDR2 SQIVND (reference sequence). With 3 bases removed from V and 7 bases from J, the gap between germline ends came to 12 bases. CDR3 size: 14 residues. CDR3 region: CASSIVSGREKLFF. The DNA read from the CDR3 is TGTGCCAGTAGTATTGTTTCAGGTCGTGAAAAA.

The sample holds many counts of this clone. The sequence runs out 3 residues before the end of the CDR3; the remainder is reconstructed from the germline J gene. This rearrangement joins TRBV12-5 to TRBJ1-1; weak D call: TRBD1 (5 bases). Germline assignment: CDR1 LGHNT and CDR2 FRNRAP. The CDR3 has 15 amino acids. Trimming removed 1 base at V and 0 bases at J, with 9 bases between. The sequenced part of the CDR3 DNA is TGTGCTAGTGGTTTGGGAGACAGCATGAACACTGAA. This encodes CASGLGDSMNTE. In full, the CDR3 reads CASGLGDSMNTEAFF.

In its sample, this clone is medium-sized (0.01 to 0.1%). The CDR3 is cut off 3 residues early in the read; its end comes from the germline J gene. This chain joins TRBV20-1 and TRBJ2-7; 11 positions agree with TRBD2. Germline CDR1 DFQATT, CDR2 SNEGSKA (reference sequence). Trimming removed 2 bases from V and 3 bases from J; junction bases left unmatched: 6. The CDR3 covers 15 residues. The CDR3 reads CSARILAGGNYEQYF. The sequenced part of the CDR3 DNA is TGCAGTGCTAGAATTCTAGCGGGAGGAAACTACGAG.

This clone was recorded at least ten times. The CDR3 end lies 3 residues beyond the end of the read and is filled in from the germline J gene. This chain uses TRBV20-1 with TRBJ1-1; D is possibly TRBD1 (6 bases). Between the trimmed V and J ends, which lost 2 bases and 0 bases, there was a span of 16 bases. The germline gives CDR1 DFQATT, CDR2 SNEGSKA (reference sequence). This CDR3 contains 16 residues. The CDR3 DNA, read in part, is TGCAGTGCTAGACCAAACCGGGACACCCTGAACACTGAA. This codes for CSARPNRDTLNTE. The CDR3 reads in full as CSARPNRDTLNTEAFF.

This clone was seen at least ten times. The missing CDR3 end, 3 residues past where the read stops, is filled in from the germline J gene. This sequence joins TRBV12-3 or TRBV12-4 and TRBJ2-1, with 11 bases identical to TRBD2. Unmatched junction bases numbered 6, after V lost 5 bases and J lost 6 bases. CDR3 length equals 15 residues. The sequenced part of the CDR3 DNA is TGTGCCAGCAGTGATAGCGGGAGGGCTAGCAATGAG. This sequence encodes CASSDSGRASNE. The full CDR3 is CASSDSGRASNEQFF.

This clone has ten or more counts. The read finishes 3 residues shy of the CDR3 end, and the germline J gene is used to complete it. J is TRBJ1-6 and V is TRBV5-4; 8 nucleotides agree with TRBD1. The V and J ends lost 5 bases and 7 bases, in that order; junction bases with no gene match: 5. The germline gives CDR1 SGHNT, CDR2 YYREEE (reference sequence). This CDR3 is 14 amino acids long. The CDR3 is CASSWRTGNSPLHF. Incomplete CDR3 DNA: TGTGCCAGCAGTTGGCGGACAGGGAATTCACCC. The full variable domain, its missing parts supplied by reference TRBV5-4 and TRBJ1-6, is ETGVTQSPTHLIKTRGQQVTLRCSSQSGHNTVSWYQQALGQGPQFIFQYYREEENGRGNFPPRFSGLQFPNYSSELNVNALELDDSALYLCASSWRTGNSPLHFGNGTRLTVT.

This clone came up many times. Incomplete CDR3 DNA: TGTGCCAGCAGCCAAAATCGGGACATCTCCTACGAG. It translates to CASSQNRDISYE. The full CDR3 is CASSQNRDISYEQYF. The chain has TRBV11-2 and TRBJ2-7, with D perhaps TRBD1 (6 bases). The read finishes 3 residues shy of the CDR3 end, and the germline J gene is used to complete it. The germline V and J ends were trimmed by 5 bases and 0 bases, with 14 bases remaining between them. The germline gives CDR1 SGHAT, CDR2 FQNNGV. The CDR3 consists of 15 residues.

Ten or more counts support this clone. The read comes to an end 3 residues before the CDR3 does, leaving the germline J gene to fill in the end. The gene calls are TRBV5-1 and TRBJ1-5; TRBD1 matches 9 bases. V dropped 4 bases and J dropped 3; count of bases not matched to a gene: 5. The CDR3 is 15 amino acids. From germline, CDR1 is SGHRS and CDR2 YFSETQ. CDR3 DNA (partial): TGCGCCAGCAGCCTAGGACAGGGGAACAATCAGCCC. It translates to CASSLGQGNNQP. The CDR3 in full is CASSLGQGNNQPQHF.

This clone was detected ten times or more. Read sequence stops 3 residues before the CDR3 end, and the germline J gene provides the missing end. V gene TRBV29-1 combines with J gene TRBJ1-1; 9 nucleotides match TRBD1. This CDR3 region has 14 residues. The germline V gene encodes CDR1 SQVTM and CDR2 ANQGSEA. The sequenced CDR3 bases are TGCAGCGTTGTCCAAAATGCGGGACAGGGAGAA. Its translation: CSVVQNAGQGE. The entire CDR3 protein is CSVVQNAGQGEAFF.

This clone was observed at least ten times. The read comes to an end 3 residues before the CDR3 does, leaving the germline J gene to fill in the end. The V call is TRBV18, the J call TRBJ2-3; 13 positions agree with TRBD2. J gave up 7 bases and V 0 bases, and 4 bases lay outside the gene matches. Germline V lookup: CDR1 KGHSH, CDR2 LQKENI. The CDR3 is made up of 16 amino acids. Partial CDR3 DNA: TGTGCCAGCTCACCACCCGGACTAGCGGGAGCTAATACG. Protein sequence: CASSPPGLAGANT. The entire CDR3 sequence reads CASSPPGLAGANTQYF.

This clone occurred many times. The read halts 3 residues ahead of the CDR3 end, with the missing end drawn from the germline J gene. The rearrangement uses TRBV7-8 and TRBJ1-1; D gene uncertain. V gave up 1 base and J gave up 0 bases, with 15 bases separating them. The CDR3 is made up of 17 amino acids. Germline assignment: CDR1 SGHVS and CDR2 FQNEAQ. CDR3 sequence reads: CASSLGSVGTMNTEAFF. The part of the CDR3 DNA that was read is TGTGCCAGCAGCTTAGGGTCGGTCGGAACTATGAACACTGAA. Filled out from reference TRBV7-8 and TRBJ1-1, the complete variable domain reads GAGVSQSPRYKVAKRGQDVALRCDPISGHVSLFWYQQALGQGPEFLTYFQNEAQLDKSGLPSDRFFAERPEGSVSTLKIQRTQQEDSAVYLCASSLGSVGTMNTEAFFGQGTRLTVV.

This clone was seen many times. From the germline J gene comes the end of the CDR3, since the read stops 3 residues before it. The rearrangement uses TRBV20-1 and TRBJ2-1, with D perhaps TRBD2 (6 bases). The CDR3 is 12 amino acids. V was shortened by 8 bases and J by 7 bases, with 15 bases between the two germline ends. Germline CDR1 reads DFQATT; CDR2 reads SNEGSKA (reference sequence). The part of the CDR3 DNA that was read is TGCAGTCCGGGACTCGGATTAAATGAG. The encoded protein is CSPGLGLNE. The whole CDR3 region reads CSPGLGLNEQFF.

This clone appeared many times. Coverage ceases 3 residues before the CDR3 finishes, and the germline J gene fills in the end. The rearrangement links TRBV9 to TRBJ1-6; D is uncertain. V shed 2 bases and J shed 5 bases, with 5 bases lying between them. In germline, CDR1 is SGDLS, CDR2 YYNGEE. The CDR3 loop spans 13 amino acids. The sequenced CDR3 bases are TGTGCCAGCAGCGTTAAGGATAATTCACCC. This translates into CASSVKDNSP. The CDR3 in full is CASSVKDNSPLHF.

There are many counts of this clone. One end of the junction is discordant with germline, which a read error may explain. The read ends 3 residues early relative to the CDR3; the germline J gene fills the gap. V and J are TRBV6-1 and TRBJ2-7; 9 nucleotides match TRBD2. Germline CDR1 MNHNS, CDR2 SASEGT. The CDR3 runs 17 residues. CDR3 DNA, as far as it was read: TGTGTCAGCAGTGAAGCGCTTCCTAGCGGGATCACCTACGAG. Protein sequence: CVSSEALPSGITYE. The whole CDR3 sequence reads CVSSEALPSGITYEQYF.

This clone was detected ten times or more. Read sequence stops 3 residues before the CDR3 end, and the germline J gene provides the missing end. V is TRBV19 and J is TRBJ1-2, with D perhaps matching TRBD1 (6 bases). This CDR3 is 14 amino acids long. Trimming shortened V by 7 bases and J by 6 bases, and 18 bases separated the two germline ends. CDR1 and CDR2 from the germline V gene are LNHDA and SQIVND (reference sequence). The CDR3 spells CASTAWRGRDGYTF. The CDR3 DNA, read in part, is TGTGCCAGTACCGCTTGGAGGGGGAGGGATGGC.

The sample holds many counts of this clone. The read comes to an end 3 residues before the CDR3 does, leaving the germline J gene to fill in the end. The gene calls are TRBV19 and TRBJ1-1; 9 bases map to TRBD1. Germline V gene data show CDR1 as LNHDA and CDR2 as SQIVND (reference sequence). Trimming cost V 8 bases and J 0 bases; bases outside gene matches: 7. The CDR3 extends over 15 amino acids. CDR3 amino acids: CASHSGQGLNTEAFF. CDR3 bases read: TGTGCCAGTCACTCGGGACAGGGACTGAACACTGAA.